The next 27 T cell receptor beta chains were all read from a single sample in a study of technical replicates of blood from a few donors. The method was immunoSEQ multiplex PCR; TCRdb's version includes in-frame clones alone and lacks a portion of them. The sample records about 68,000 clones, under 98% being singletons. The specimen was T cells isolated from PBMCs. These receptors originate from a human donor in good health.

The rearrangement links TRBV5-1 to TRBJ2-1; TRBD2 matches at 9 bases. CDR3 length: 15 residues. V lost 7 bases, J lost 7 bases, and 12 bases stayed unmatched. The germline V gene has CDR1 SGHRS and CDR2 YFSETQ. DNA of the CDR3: TGCGCCAGCTCCCGGGGGGCTAGCGGGGTAAATGAGCAGTTCTTC. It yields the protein CASSRGASGVNEQFF.

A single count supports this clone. CDR3 bases: TGTGCCAGCAGCCCCACAGGGGGGCTTAACCCCGGGACTGAAGCTTTCTTT. Residues: CASSPTGGLNPGTEAFF. This chain uses TRBV9 with TRBJ1-1; 8 nucleotides agree with TRBD1. CDR1 is SGDLS, CDR2 YYNGEE, per germline. V shed 4 bases and J 5 bases; nucleotides not matched to a gene: 16. This CDR3 has 17 residues.

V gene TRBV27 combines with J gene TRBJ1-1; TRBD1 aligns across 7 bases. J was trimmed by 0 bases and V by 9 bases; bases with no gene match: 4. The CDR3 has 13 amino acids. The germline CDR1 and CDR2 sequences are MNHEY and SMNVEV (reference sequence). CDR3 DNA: TGTGCCAGTTATAGGGGGCTGAACACTGAAGCTTTCTTT. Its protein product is CASYRGLNTEAFF.

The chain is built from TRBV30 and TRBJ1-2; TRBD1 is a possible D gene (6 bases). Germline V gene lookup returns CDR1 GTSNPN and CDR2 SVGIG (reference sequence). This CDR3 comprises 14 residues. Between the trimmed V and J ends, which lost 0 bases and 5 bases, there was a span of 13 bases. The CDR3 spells CAWSVQGGWYGYTF. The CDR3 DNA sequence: TGTGCCTGGAGTGTACAGGGTGGATGGTATGGCTACACCTTC.

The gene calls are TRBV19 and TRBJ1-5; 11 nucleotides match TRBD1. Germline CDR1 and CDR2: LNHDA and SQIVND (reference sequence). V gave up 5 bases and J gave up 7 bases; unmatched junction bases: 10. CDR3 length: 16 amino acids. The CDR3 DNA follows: TGTGCCAGTAGTGTAGGGACAGGGGGACGGGGGCAGCCCCAGCATTTT. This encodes CASSVGTGGRGQPQHF.

This CDR3 is CASSPNPLTGVDEKLFF. DNA of the CDR3: TGCGCCAGCAGCCCCAATCCCCTAACAGGGGTTGATGAAAAACTGTTTTTT. The genes are TRBV5-1 and TRBJ1-4, with 7 positions matching TRBD1. V lost 4 bases, J lost 6 bases, and 15 bases stayed unmatched. This CDR3 has 17 amino acids. Per germline, CDR1 SGHRS and CDR2 YFSETQ. The complete variable domain, with remaining parts taken from reference TRBV5-1 and TRBJ1-4, reads KAGVTQTPRYLIKTRGQQVTLSCSPISGHRSVSWYQQTPGQGLQFLFEYFSETQRNKGNFPGRFSGRQFSNSRSEMNVSTLELGDSALYLCASSPNPLTGVDEKLFFGSGTQLSVL.

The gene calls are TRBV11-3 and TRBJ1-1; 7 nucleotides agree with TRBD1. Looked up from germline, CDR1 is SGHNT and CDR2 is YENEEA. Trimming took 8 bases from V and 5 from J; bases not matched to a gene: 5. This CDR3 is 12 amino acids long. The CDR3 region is CASGQGGTEAFF. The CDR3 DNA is TGTGCCAGCGGGCAGGGGGGAACTGAAGCTTTCTTT.

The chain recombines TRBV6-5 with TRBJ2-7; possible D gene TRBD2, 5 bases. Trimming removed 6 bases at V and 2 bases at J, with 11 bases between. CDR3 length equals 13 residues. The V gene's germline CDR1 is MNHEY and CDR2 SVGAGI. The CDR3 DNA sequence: TGTGCCAGCAGCGCCGGGATACCCTACGAGCAGTACTTC. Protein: CASSAGIPYEQYF.

For the CDR3, the DNA is TGCGCCAGTCGGACAGGAAGTAACGAGCAGTACTTC. Translated: CASRTGSNEQYF. The chain links TRBV10-2 to TRBJ2-7, with 7 positions matching TRBD1. The length of the CDR3 is 12 residues. J lost 5 bases, V lost 9 bases, and 7 bases had no gene match. The germline V gene encodes CDR1 WSHSY and CDR2 SAAADI.

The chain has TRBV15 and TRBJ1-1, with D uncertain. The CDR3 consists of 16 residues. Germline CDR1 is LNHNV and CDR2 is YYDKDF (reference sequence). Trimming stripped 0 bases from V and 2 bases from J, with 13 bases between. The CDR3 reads CATSRDLPQVNTEAFF. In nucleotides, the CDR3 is TGTGCCACCAGCAGAGATCTCCCACAAGTAAACACTGAAGCTTTCTTT.

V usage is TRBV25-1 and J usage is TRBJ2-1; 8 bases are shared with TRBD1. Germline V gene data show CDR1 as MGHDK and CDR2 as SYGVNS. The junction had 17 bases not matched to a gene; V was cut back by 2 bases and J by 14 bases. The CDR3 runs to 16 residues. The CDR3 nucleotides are TGTGCCAGCAGTGAAACTGGGACAGGTCCCGGGGGAAGGGAGTTCTTC. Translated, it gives CASSETGTGPGGREFF.

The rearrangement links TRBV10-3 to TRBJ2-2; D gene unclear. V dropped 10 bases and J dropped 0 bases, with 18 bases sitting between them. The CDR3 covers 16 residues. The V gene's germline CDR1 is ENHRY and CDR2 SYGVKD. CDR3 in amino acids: CATSRLRVTNTGELFF. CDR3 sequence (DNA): TGTGCCACCTCCCGTTTAAGAGTTACGAACACCGGGGAGCTGTTTTTT.

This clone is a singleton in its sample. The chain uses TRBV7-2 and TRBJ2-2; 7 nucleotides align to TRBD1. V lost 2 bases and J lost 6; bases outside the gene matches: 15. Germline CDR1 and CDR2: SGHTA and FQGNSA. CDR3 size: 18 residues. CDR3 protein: CASSLWSVTTGVPGELFF. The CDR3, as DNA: TGTGCCAGCAGCTTATGGTCCGTCACTACAGGGGTCCCCGGGGAGCTGTTTTTT.

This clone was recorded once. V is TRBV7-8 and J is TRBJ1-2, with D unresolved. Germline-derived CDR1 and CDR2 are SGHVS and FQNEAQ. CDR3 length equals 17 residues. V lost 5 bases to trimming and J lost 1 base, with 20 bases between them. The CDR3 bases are TGTGCCAGCAGCCCTAGCCCCTTAGTGAGGCTTAACTATGGCTACACCTTC. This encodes CASSPSPLVRLNYGYTF.

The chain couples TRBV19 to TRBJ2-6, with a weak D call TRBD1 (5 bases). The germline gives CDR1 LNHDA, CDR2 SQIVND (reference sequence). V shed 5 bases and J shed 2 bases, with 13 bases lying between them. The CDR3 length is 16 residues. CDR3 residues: CASSAYRLPGANVLTF. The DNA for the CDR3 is TGTGCCAGTAGTGCCTACAGGCTCCCTGGGGCCAACGTCCTGACTTTC.

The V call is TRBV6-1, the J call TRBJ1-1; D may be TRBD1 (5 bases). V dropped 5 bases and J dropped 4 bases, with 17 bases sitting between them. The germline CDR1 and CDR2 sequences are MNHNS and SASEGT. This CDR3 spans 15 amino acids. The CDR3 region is CASSSRRDCFTEAFF. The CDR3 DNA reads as TGTGCCAGCAGTTCGCGCCGGGACTGCTTCACTGAAGCTTTCTTT.

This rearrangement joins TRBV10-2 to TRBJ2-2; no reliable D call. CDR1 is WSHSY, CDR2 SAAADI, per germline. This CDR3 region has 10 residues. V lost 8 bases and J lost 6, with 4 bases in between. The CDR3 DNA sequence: TGCGCCAGCCAGGCCGGGGAGCTGTTTTTT. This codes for CASQAGELFF.

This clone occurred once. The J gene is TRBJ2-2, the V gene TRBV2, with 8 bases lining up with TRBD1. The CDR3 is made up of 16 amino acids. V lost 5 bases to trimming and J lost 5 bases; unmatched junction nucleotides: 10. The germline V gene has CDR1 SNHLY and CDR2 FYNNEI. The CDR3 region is CASSYLGQGGTGELFF. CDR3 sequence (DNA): TGTGCCAGCAGTTACCTAGGACAGGGCGGAACCGGGGAGCTGTTTTTT.

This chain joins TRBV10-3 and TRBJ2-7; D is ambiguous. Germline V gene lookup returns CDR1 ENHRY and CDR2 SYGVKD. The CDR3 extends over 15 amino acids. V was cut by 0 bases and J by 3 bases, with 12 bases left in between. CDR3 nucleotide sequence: TGTGCCATCAGTGAGTCGACTCGCCCGAACTACGAGCAGTACTTC. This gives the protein CAISESTRPNYEQYF.

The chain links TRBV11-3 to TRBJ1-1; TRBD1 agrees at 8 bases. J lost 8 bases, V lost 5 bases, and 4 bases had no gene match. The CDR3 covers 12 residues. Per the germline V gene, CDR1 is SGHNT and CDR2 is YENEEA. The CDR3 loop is CASSPWDREAFF. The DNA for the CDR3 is TGTGCCAGCAGCCCCTGGGACAGGGAAGCTTTCTTT.

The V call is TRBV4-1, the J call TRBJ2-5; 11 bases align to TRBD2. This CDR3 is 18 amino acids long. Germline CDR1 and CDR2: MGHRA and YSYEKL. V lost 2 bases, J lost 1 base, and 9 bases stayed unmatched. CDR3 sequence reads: CASSQKPRLAGIQETQYF. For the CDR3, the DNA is TGCGCCAGCAGCCAAAAGCCCAGACTAGCGGGAATCCAAGAGACCCAGTACTTC.

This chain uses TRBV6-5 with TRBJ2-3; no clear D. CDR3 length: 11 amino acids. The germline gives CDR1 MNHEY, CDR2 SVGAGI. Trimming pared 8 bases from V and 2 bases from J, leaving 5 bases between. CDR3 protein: CASFNTDTQYF. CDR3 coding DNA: TGTGCCAGCTTTAACACAGATACGCAGTATTTT.

The CDR3 DNA is TGTGCCAGCAGCAAAAGGGGCCCTGGCACCGGGGAGCTGTTTTTT. Translating gives CASSKRGPGTGELFF. The chain employs TRBV14 and TRBJ2-2, with D possibly matching TRBD1 (5 bases). V shed 5 bases and J shed 4 bases, with 14 bases lying between them. The length of the CDR3 is 15 residues. Germline CDR1 reads SGHDN; CDR2 reads FVKESK.

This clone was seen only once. The CDR3 here is CASSVLYNEQFF. The CDR3 coding sequence is TGTGCCAGCAGCGTCCTTTACAATGAGCAGTTCTTC. V and J are TRBV9 and TRBJ2-1; D is unresolved. V was trimmed by 2 bases and J by 4 bases, leaving 4 bases between them. The germline gives CDR1 SGDLS, CDR2 YYNGEE. The CDR3 runs 12 residues. Full variable domain (outside the CDR3, taken from reference TRBV9 and TRBJ2-1): DSGVTQTPKHLITATGQRVTLRCSPRSGDLSVYWYQQSLDQGLQFLIQYYNGEERAKGNILERFSAQQFPDLHSELNLSSLELGDSALYFCASSVLYNEQFFGPGTRLTVL.

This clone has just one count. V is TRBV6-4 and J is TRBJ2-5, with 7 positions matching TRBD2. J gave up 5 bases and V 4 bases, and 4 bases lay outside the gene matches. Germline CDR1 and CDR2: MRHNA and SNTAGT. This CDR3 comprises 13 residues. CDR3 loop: CASSVLASETQYF. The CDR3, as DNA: TGTGCCAGCAGTGTACTAGCGAGCGAGACCCAGTACTTC.

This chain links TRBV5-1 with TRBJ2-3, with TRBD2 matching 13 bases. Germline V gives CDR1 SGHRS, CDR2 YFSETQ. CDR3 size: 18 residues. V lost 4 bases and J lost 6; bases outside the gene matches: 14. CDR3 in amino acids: CASSLQGTSGTSLDTQYF. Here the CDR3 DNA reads TGCGCCAGCAGCCTGCAAGGGACTAGCGGGACCTCGTTGGATACGCAGTATTTT.

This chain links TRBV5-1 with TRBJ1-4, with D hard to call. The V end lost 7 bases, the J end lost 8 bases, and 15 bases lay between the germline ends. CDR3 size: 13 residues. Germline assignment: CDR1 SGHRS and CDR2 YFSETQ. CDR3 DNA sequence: TGCGCCAGCCGTATCAGAGAGGAAGAAAAACTGTTTTTT. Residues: CASRIREEEKLFF.